These 26 T cell receptor beta chains share one sample of origin, sequenced in a study of T cells in Graves' hyperthyroidism and ophthalmopathy. TCR beta CDR3 regions were amplified from RNA. The TCR CDR3 first-round RT-PCR relied on the HTBI primer set. MiXCR was run by TCRdb on the multiplex PCR reads, yielding one entry per CDR3 protein. Of some 500,000 distinct CDR3 sequences listed, around an eighth are singletons. Sequencing was carried out using blood. These TCRs come from a woman younger than 35 with Graves' hyperthyroidism.

The rearrangement joins TRBV3-1 to TRBJ2-3; D is undetermined. The CDR3 sequence is 14 residues long. Germline CDR1 reads LGHDT; CDR2 reads YNNKEL (reference sequence). Trimming took off 1 base at V and 1 base at J, with 6 bases between the two ends. The CDR3: CASSQVHRTDTQYF. The CDR3, as DNA: TGTGCCAGCAGCCAAGTACACCGCACAGATACGCAGTATTTT.

This clonotype was seen many times. CDR3 region: CASSPVSSAVNQPQHF. The DNA of the CDR3 is TGTGCCAGCTCACCGGTTTCGTCGGCCGTTAATCAGCCCCAGCATTTT. The chain links TRBV18 to TRBJ1-5; no clear D. The CDR3 consists of 16 residues. Germline V gene data show CDR1 as KGHSH and CDR2 as LQKENI. The V gene lost 3 bases and the J gene lost 4 bases, with 16 bases spanning the gap.

This clonotype was seen repeatedly, ten times or more. The chain employs TRBV3-1 and TRBJ2-1; D is possibly TRBD2 (7 bases). Trimming shortened V by 3 bases and J by 9 bases, and 15 bases separated the two germline ends. The CDR3 runs 14 residues. Per germline, CDR1 LGHDT and CDR2 YNNKEL (reference sequence). CDR3 sequence: CASSQLRGAGEQFF. The CDR3 DNA sequence: TGTGCCAGCAGCCAGTTACGGGGGGCCGGTGAGCAGTTCTTC.

This clonotype was seen at least ten times. The chain is built from TRBV29-1 and TRBJ2-7, with 8 positions matching TRBD2. The CDR3 has 12 amino acids. Germline CDR1 is SQVTM and CDR2 is ANQGSEA. With V trimmed by 7 bases and J by 3 bases, 5 bases remained unmatched. CDR3 in DNA: TGCAGCGCCCGGACTAGCAACTACGAGCAGTACTTC. Translating gives CSARTSNYEQYF.

The chain recombines TRBV16 with TRBJ1-5; unclear D gene. With 2 bases removed from V and 6 bases from J, the gap between germline ends came to 11 bases. Germline V lookup: CDR1 KGHSY, CDR2 FQNENV. CDR3 length: 14 amino acids. This CDR3 is CASSQDGKVQPQHF. Here the CDR3 DNA reads TGTGCCAGCAGCCAAGATGGAAAAGTTCAGCCCCAGCATTTT. Supplemented by reference TRBV16 and TRBJ1-5, the full variable domain reads GEEVAQTPKHLVRGEGQKAKLYCAPIKGHSYVFWYQQVLKNEFKFLISFQNENVFDETGMPKERFSAKCLPNSPCSLEIQATKLEDSAVYFCASSQDGKVQPQHFGDGTRLSIL.

This clonotype was found many times. The V gene is TRBV3-1, the J gene TRBJ2-3, with a possible D match to TRBD2 (7 bases). The CDR3 spans 12 residues. Looked up from germline, CDR1 is LGHDT and CDR2 is YNNKEL (reference sequence). V gave up 4 bases and J gave up 11 bases, with 13 bases separating them. The CDR3 bases are TGTGCCAGCAGCCCCAAGGGGGGGGGGCAGTATTTT. It codes for CASSPKGGGQYF.

This clonotype was picked up many times. The V call is TRBV27, the J call TRBJ1-2; D remains unclear. Germline CDR1 MNHEY, CDR2 SMNVEV (reference sequence). Trimming removed 3 bases at V and 3 bases at J, with 14 bases between. The CDR3 has 15 amino acids. CDR3 bases: TGTGCCAGCAGTTTCATCGGCGGCTTTGACTATGGCTACACCTTC. Amino acid sequence: CASSFIGGFDYGYTF.

This clonotype was counted at least ten times. The chain recombines TRBV2 with TRBJ2-7; TRBD1 matches 11 bases. Germline V gives CDR1 SNHLY, CDR2 FYNNEI. CDR3 length: 14 amino acids. J gave up 5 bases and V 1 base, and 1 base lay outside the gene matches. The CDR3: CASSEGDRGNEQYF. In nucleotides, the CDR3 is TGTGCCAGCAGTGAAGGGGACAGGGGGAACGAGCAGTACTTC. Full variable domain (outside the CDR3, taken from reference TRBV2 and TRBJ2-7): EPEVTQTPSHQVTQMGQEVILRCVPISNHLYFYWYRQILGQKVEFLVSFYNNEISEKSEIFDDQFSVERPDGSNFTLKIRSTKLEDSAMYFCASSEGDRGNEQYFGPGTRLTVT.

The rearrangement links TRBV20-1 to TRBJ1-1; no definite D call. The CDR3 totals 10 residues. Trimming pared 3 bases from V and 3 bases from J, leaving 2 bases between. Germline V gene lookup returns CDR1 DFQATT and CDR2 SNEGSKA (reference sequence). CDR3 residues: CSARDTEAFF. DNA for the CDR3: TGCAGTGCTAGGGACACTGAAGCTTTCTTT.

This clonotype occurred many times. This chain connects TRBV9 to TRBJ1-1; D is ambiguous. The V end lost 3 bases, the J end lost 4 bases, and 13 bases lay between the germline ends. This CDR3 spans 14 amino acids. Looked up from germline, CDR1 is SGDLS and CDR2 is YYNGEE. The CDR3, as DNA: TGTGCCAGCAGCGCGGGAGAGGGAAGCACTGAAGCTTTCTTT. It encodes CASSAGEGSTEAFF.

A remark on this clonotype: This clone may be a read error of a much larger clone one base away. This sequence joins TRBV12-3 or TRBV12-4 and TRBJ2-7; 7 bases align to TRBD1. The CDR3 is made up of 13 amino acids. J gave up 6 bases and V 4 bases, and 6 bases lay outside the gene matches. CDR3 sequence reads: CASSSGGESEQYV. The CDR3 DNA follows: TGTGCCAGCAGTTCAGGGGGAGAAAGCGAGCAGTACGTC.

This clonotype was seen many times. The chain employs TRBV5-8 and TRBJ2-7; D perhaps matches TRBD1 (6 bases). Germline loops: CDR1 SGHTS, CDR2 YDEGEE. V was pared by 5 bases and J by 5 bases, with 17 bases between. The CDR3 covers 14 residues. The CDR3 sequence is CASSPTGRSNEQYV. CDR3 coding DNA: TGTGCCAGCAGTCCGACAGGCAGAAGTAACGAGCAGTACGTC.

This clonotype was found many times. V and J are TRBV12-3 or TRBV12-4 and TRBJ1-1; D not certain. The CDR3 spans 13 residues. V was trimmed by 3 bases and J by 2 bases, leaving 7 bases between them. The CDR3 sequence is CASSFAVNTEAFF. DNA of the CDR3: TGTGCCAGCAGTTTTGCGGTTAACACTGAAGCTTTCTTT.

This clonotype has ten or more counts. The chain is built from TRBV24-1 and TRBJ2-3, with TRBD2 as a possible D gene (6 bases). CDR1 KGHDR and CDR2 SFDVKD come from the germline V gene. CDR3 size: 15 residues. V was cut by 0 bases and J by 4 bases, with 10 bases left in between. CDR3 protein: CATSDLPGRSDTQYF. The CDR3 DNA sequence: TGTGCCACCAGTGATTTGCCCGGGAGATCAGATACGCAGTATTTT.

This clonotype came up many times. The gene calls are TRBV27 and TRBJ1-2, with D possibly matching TRBD1 (6 bases). The CDR3 extends over 14 amino acids. The germline gives CDR1 MNHEY, CDR2 SMNVEV (reference sequence). Trimming removed 4 bases at V and 0 bases at J, with 9 bases between. CDR3: CASSSDRTNYGYTF. The CDR3 coding sequence is TGTGCCAGCAGTTCGGACAGAACTAACTATGGCTACACCTTC.

This clonotype was picked up many times. This chain joins TRBV28 and TRBJ2-3, with 7 bases aligning to TRBD2. The CDR3 sequence is 15 residues long. CDR1 and CDR2 from the germline V gene are MDHEN and SYDVKM. With 8 bases clipped from V and 3 bases from J, the junction kept 11 bases outside the gene matches. In nucleotides, the CDR3 is TGTGCCAGCGGACCCCTAGCGGAAAAAACAGATACGCAGTATTTT. The encoded protein is CASGPLAEKTDTQYF.

Only a few counts were recorded for this clonotype. The chain employs TRBV11-2 and TRBJ2-5; 9 nucleotides agree with TRBD2. CDR3 size: 16 residues. V trimming: 1 base; J trimming: 2 bases; junction bases outside the gene matches: 5. Germline loops: CDR1 SGHAT, CDR2 FQNNGV. CDR3 bases: TGTGCCAGCAGCTTAGTAGCGGGAGCTCGGCAAGAGACCCAGTACTTC. Its translation: CASSLVAGARQETQYF.

This clonotype came up many times. The rearrangement uses TRBV30 and TRBJ1-1, with D hard to call. Trimming removed 3 bases at V and 9 bases at J, with 14 bases between. The germline CDR1 and CDR2 sequences are GTSNPN and SVGIG (reference sequence). The CDR3 has 12 amino acids. Here the CDR3 reads CAWRPSGVKAFF. In nucleotides, the CDR3 is TGTGCCTGGAGGCCTTCTGGGGTTAAAGCTTTCTTT.

This clonotype was counted a few times. CDR3 region: CASSVHRDPYGYTF. The CDR3 nucleotides are TGTGCCAGCAGCGTACATCGGGATCCCTATGGCTACACCTTC. The chain carries TRBV14 and TRBJ1-2; D gene uncertain. The V and J ends lost 5 bases and 4 bases respectively, with 14 bases between them. Germline V gives CDR1 SGHDN, CDR2 FVKESK. The CDR3 consists of 14 residues.

V and J are TRBV19 and TRBJ1-1; D gene uncertain. V shed 3 bases and J shed 4 bases, with 24 bases lying between them. CDR1 and CDR2 (germline): LNHDA, SQIVND (reference sequence). This CDR3 comprises 18 residues. The CDR3 DNA sequence: TGTGCCAGTAGTATTTACCCCGTTTCCCTGGTAAGGGTCACTGAAGCTTTCTTT. Protein product: CASSIYPVSLVRVTEAFF.

The table lists this clonotype with many counts. This sequence joins TRBV9 and TRBJ1-2; no reliable D call. The CDR3 is made up of 12 amino acids. Between the trimmed V and J ends, which lost 3 bases and 6 bases, there was a span of 9 bases. Per germline, CDR1 SGDLS and CDR2 YYNGEE. The CDR3 DNA reads as TGTGCCAGCAGCGCGCAGAAGGATGGCTACACCTTC. It is translated as CASSAQKDGYTF.

In its sample, this clonotype was seen many times. The chain uses TRBV19 and TRBJ2-1; weak D call: TRBD1 (6 bases). There are 17 residues in the CDR3. V dropped 3 bases and J dropped 9 bases, with 24 bases sitting between them. Germline CDR1 LNHDA, CDR2 SQIVND (reference sequence). This CDR3 is CASSMTRGVRGQGEQFF. In nucleotides, the CDR3 is TGTGCCAGTAGTATGACACGAGGGGTCAGGGGACAAGGTGAGCAGTTCTTC.

This clonotype was found a few times. The chain's CDR3 is CSAFVGTGGQPQHF. The CDR3, as DNA: TGCAGTGCTTTTGTGGGGACGGGGGGGCAGCCCCAGCATTTT. The chain carries TRBV20-1 and TRBJ1-5, with D perhaps TRBD1 (5 bases). V was shortened by 5 bases and J by 7 bases, with 18 bases between the two germline ends. Germline V gene data show CDR1 as DFQATT and CDR2 as SNEGSKA (reference sequence). The CDR3 loop spans 14 amino acids.

This clonotype was detected many times. The rearrangement links TRBV2 to TRBJ1-2; D is ambiguous. Germline CDR1 reads SNHLY; CDR2 reads FYNNEI. The length of the CDR3 is 13 residues. Between the trimmed V and J ends, which lost 7 bases and 6 bases, there was a span of 15 bases. CDR3 in amino acids: CASKEGPSNGYTF. The DNA for the CDR3 is TGTGCCAGCAAAGAGGGTCCCTCAAATGGCTACACCTTC.

This clonotype appeared many times. The V call is TRBV30, the J call TRBJ2-5; 9 bases match TRBD2. The junction had 5 bases not matched to a gene; V was cut back by 0 bases and J by 0 bases. The CDR3 is made up of 16 amino acids. Germline CDR1 GTSNPN, CDR2 SVGIG (reference sequence). The CDR3 is CAWSVPSGAHQETQYF. CDR3 nucleotides: TGTGCCTGGAGTGTACCTAGCGGGGCCCACCAAGAGACCCAGTACTTC.

This clonotype was detected a few times. The CDR3 DNA reads as TGTGCCAGCAGCGTAGTGAGCGGGAGGGGCGGCAATGAGCAGTTCTTC. This gives the protein CASSVVSGRGGNEQFF. The V call is TRBV9, the J call TRBJ2-1; TRBD2 matches at 10 bases. CDR1 SGDLS and CDR2 YYNGEE come from the germline V gene. This CDR3 spans 16 amino acids. J was trimmed by 6 bases and V by 0 bases; bases with no gene match: 6.